This note documents a single T cell receptor beta chain sequence. Its antigen remains unidentified. No quality values exist for individual bases; no much larger clone is one base distant. Receptors were amplified or captured by the immunoSEQ multiplex PCR assay. For the multiplex PCR, a mixture combining 60 forward primers for TCR Vbeta segments and 13 reverse primers for TCR Jbeta segments was used. Amplification of the CDR3 region of rearranged TCR beta genes was performed with a multiplex PCR assay on genomic DNA. Amplified TCR beta libraries were sequenced as 87-base-pair reads on the Illumina HiSeq System. The study's own analysis went as follows. Across the 500 to 850 repertoires, a later analysis counted 80 million or so unique TCR beta chains, roughly 11 million of which were shared by at least two donors. Raw reads were error-corrected and collapsed into unique sequences with a nearest-neighbor algorithm that merged closely related sequences to remove PCR and sequencing errors. V, D and J gene segments were assigned by aligning CDR3 sequences to IMGT reference sequences. For a sequence to be retained, a match of at least six nucleotides to both a V gene segment and a J gene segment was required. A rearrangement was called productive if the CDR3 had no stop codons and remained in frame with V and J, and every other rearrangement was called non-productive. CDR3 was defined according to IMGT convention as the region running from the second conserved V-encoded cysteine to the conserved J-encoded phenylalanine. Sequences without an unambiguous match to a single V gene segment were excluded from the earlier analysis of about 640 of the donors. An earlier analysis of approximately 590 of the donors classified V segments as functional when productive rearrangements were above 56.7% and as segregating when the standard deviation between donors was above 5%. A statistical classification framework was developed to diagnose cytomegalovirus status using the catalog of TCR beta chain sequences. In a later analysis, TCR nucleotide sequences were compared against IMGT/GENE-DB human TR gene sequences so that V and J genes could be assigned. Using the TCRdist pipeline, a later analysis assigned CDR3 sequences along with most-parsimonious VDJ recombination scenarios. In a later analysis, every TCR beta chain was defined by the combination of its CDR3 amino acid sequence and its V-gene family, and reads without a unique V-gene family were dropped. To address suspected cross-contamination and a sequencing artifact, a later analysis removed 450 to 700 highly shared, low-generation-probability nucleotide sequences. A later analysis calculated a clonal expansion index for each public chain from normalized within-repertoire ranks of inferred template counts. A later analysis computed generation probabilities with a VDJ recombination model fitted to out-of-frame rearrangements, and checked the results against IGoR. Hypergeometric tests were used in a later analysis to score TCR-TCR, TCR-HLA and TCR-CMV co-occurrence, with a repertoire-size bias correction applied to the TCR pairs. A later analysis estimated false discovery rates by permuting HLA or CMV assignments 20 times. A later analysis grouped co-occurring TCRs with DBSCAN, adding TCRdist sequence similarity when clustering within HLA-allele-positive subsets. Repertoires with fewer than 30,000 or more than 120,000 public chains were left out of co-occurrence clustering, as were roughly five repertoires with anomalous nucleotide sharing. The table comes from immuneACCESS by way of TCRdb, which keeps in-frame sequences with V and J called. Part of the clones is missing from these tables; in studies checked, under half for an unresolved V gene and the rest for unknown reasons. That table furnishes V, J and clone size, whereas the DNA furnished D and trimming. For this sample the table gives 75,000 to 100,000 clones, of which around 78% were detected only once. 0.57% of the sample is taken by the ten largest.

This sample is part of a study of cytomegalovirus exposure and HLA in healthy donors (TCRdb year 2017). About the study as a whole: An earlier analysis of fewer than 750 of the donors reported approximately 260 Gb of sequence data and roughly 120 million unique TCR beta sequences obtained from 180 million or so T cells. An early release covering roughly 580 HLA-typed donors comprised about 290 gigabases of sequencing data and around 80 million unique TCR sequences. The genetic ancestry cluster associated with self-reported Caucasian donors included about 84% of the roughly 400 genotyped donors. The study was designed to test whether signatures of past pathogen exposure could be identified by cataloging public T cell receptors. The T cell repertoires of around 730 subjects were profiled by immunosequencing and related to cytomegalovirus serostatus. A separate validation cohort of approximately 130 different subjects was used in addition to the approximately 610-subject first cohort. To predict cytomegalovirus infection status, the study combined high-throughput TCR immunosequencing, statistical association of individual TCRs with disease status, and machine learning. To study patterns of TCR occurrence, a later analysis re-analyzed previously published TCR beta repertoires from under 750 donors and added high-resolution HLA genotyping. In the later analysis, no new phenotypic data were used to find candidate immune exposures; instead, reliance was placed on TCR beta sequences and their occurrence across donors. In an earlier analysis of more than 550 of the donors, high-throughput TCR beta sequencing was used to judge whether each TCR beta V gene segment behaved as functional or pseudogenic. Donor age, sex, ethnicity and CMV serostatus were compiled together with the repertoire data. Genome-wide SNP genotypes for about 65% of the roughly 670 donors were used in a later genetic analysis, which treated that subset as a discovery cohort. Every discovery cohort repertoire had been produced on one sequencing platform. Both class I and class II loci were covered by HLA typing, at four-digit resolution. The number of typed donors differed by locus: about 620-640 for A, B, C, DRB1 and DQB1; some 540 for DQA1; 606 for DPA1; and roughly 490 for DPB1. Because of strong linkage in the cohort, roughly five DR-DQ haplotypes were treated as single units for association and clustering. Among about 390 genotyped donors of the cohort, an average of around 240,000 unique TCR beta nucleotide sequences were sequenced per donor, around 18% of them non-productive. Findings and caveats that apply to the study as a whole: An association between a missense DCLRE1C variant and V-gene and J-gene trimming of TCR beta chains was found in a later genetic analysis and replicated in an independent cohort. A later analysis found that HLA-associated TCR beta chains were more clonally expanded and had lower generation probabilities than equally common non-associated chains. Cytomegalovirus status was reported to be diagnosed by the classifier with high specificity and sensitivity in both the original and validation cohorts. Several of the top co-occurrence clusters appeared to be linked to parvovirus B19, influenza, CMV and Epstein-Barr virus, according to a later analysis. A few of the identified cytomegalovirus-associated TCR beta chains were confirmed in vitro to be specific for cytomegalovirus antigens. Because HLA typing was unavailable for some donors at each locus, only the typed subset was used in association tests. Across donors, most TCR sequences were observed very rarely, whereas some public TCRs were present in many individuals. Roughly uniform sequencing depth across donors was assumed in presence/absence analyses, although this assumption may not hold. In the study, roughly 160 TCR beta chains were listed as associated with cytomegalovirus. This cohort had only TCR beta chains sequenced, and the lack of alpha or paired-chain data limited which features could be detected. Correlated functional status among segregating V segments might reflect linkage disequilibrium, but an unknown experimental factor could not be ruled out. Because counts were too low, about 18 rarely observed V segments, including chromosome 9 orphons, were excluded from the earlier analysis of some 590 of the donors. Assigning TCR associations to individual alleles was difficult when HLA alleles, especially DR and DQ, strongly co-occurred. The sequencing pipeline was judged likely to have produced a cluster of highly shared sequence variants as a technical artifact. Compared with the approximately 720-donor mean, donors in an Asian-associated ancestry cluster had fewer N-insertions in productive TCRs, according to a later genetic analysis. In a later analysis, around 15,000 TCR beta sequences were associated with specific HLA alleles at a false discovery rate of 0.05. The authors suggested that the approach could potentially be generalized to other disease states and immunological phenotypes. The only immune exposure information available for the cohort was CMV serostatus. A further reported finding was that TCR beta sequences accurately predicted the HLA-A and HLA-B alleles for most subjects in the first cohort. In an earlier analysis of about 540 of the donors, most TCR beta V segments were observed in productive rearrangements about 87% or about 30% of the time, broadly matching IMGT annotations. The 87-base-pair reads could not distinguish some IMGT-functional V segments, including TRBV6-2 and TRBV6-3, so those segments were excluded. In a later analysis, the rate of TCR association differed among HLA loci, with DRB1 alleles having the most associated TCRs and HLA-C alleles having the fewest. According to a later analysis, most CMV-associated TCR beta chains appeared to be HLA-restricted, and the HLA associations seemed to be driven largely by CMV exposure.

In the germline V gene, CDR1 corresponds to SQVTM and CDR2 to ANQGSEA. The CDR3 has 17 amino acids, counting the end cysteine and phenylalanine. The entry retains the CDR3 DNA only, 51 bases that are in frame from base 1. V loses 1 base of germline sequence and J loses 3 bases, and the interval between the two ends is 22 bases. The cohort comprised several hundred healthy bone marrow donors. All cohort members were sampled while nominally healthy, although unrecorded immune exposures were likely present. The donor tested CMV seronegative, placing the donor among the roughly 400 seronegative members of the cohort. A peripheral blood sample was provided by each donor, and peripheral blood mononuclear cells were used for TCR beta sequencing. Genomic DNA was extracted from the blood cell samples with the Qiagen DNeasy Blood Extraction Kit.

This sequence originates from a man aged 30-40 years in good health and CMV-seronegative. The sample consisted of PBMCs. The rearranged chain carries TRBV29-1 and TRBJ2-7; TRBD2 is a weak D gene call, 5 bases matching. The bases read TGCAGCGTTGAAGTTTGGAAGTCGGAGTTTCGGGACTACGAGCAGTACTTC. Its amino acids are CSVEVWKSEFRDYEQYF.